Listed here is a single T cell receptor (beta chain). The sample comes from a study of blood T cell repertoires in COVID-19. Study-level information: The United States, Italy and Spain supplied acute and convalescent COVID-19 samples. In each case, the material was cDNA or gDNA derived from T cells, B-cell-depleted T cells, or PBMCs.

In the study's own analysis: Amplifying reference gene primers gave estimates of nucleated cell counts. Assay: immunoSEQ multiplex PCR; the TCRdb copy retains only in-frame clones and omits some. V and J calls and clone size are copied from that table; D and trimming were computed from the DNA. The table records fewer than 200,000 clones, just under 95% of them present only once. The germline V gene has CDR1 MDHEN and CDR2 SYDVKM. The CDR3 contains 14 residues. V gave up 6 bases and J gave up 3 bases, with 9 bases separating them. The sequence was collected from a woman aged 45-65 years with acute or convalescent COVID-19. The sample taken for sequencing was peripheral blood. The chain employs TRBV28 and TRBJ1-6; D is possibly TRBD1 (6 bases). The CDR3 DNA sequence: TGTGCCAGCAGAGGGGGGGACTATAATTCACCCCTCCACTTT. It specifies CASRGGDYNSPLHF. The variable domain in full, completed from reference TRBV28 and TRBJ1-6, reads DVKVTQSSRYLVKRTGEKVFLECVQDMDHENMFWYRQDPGLGLRLIYFSYDVKMKEKGDIPEGYSVSREKKERFSLILESASTNQTSMYLCASRGGDYNSPLHFGNGTRLTVT.